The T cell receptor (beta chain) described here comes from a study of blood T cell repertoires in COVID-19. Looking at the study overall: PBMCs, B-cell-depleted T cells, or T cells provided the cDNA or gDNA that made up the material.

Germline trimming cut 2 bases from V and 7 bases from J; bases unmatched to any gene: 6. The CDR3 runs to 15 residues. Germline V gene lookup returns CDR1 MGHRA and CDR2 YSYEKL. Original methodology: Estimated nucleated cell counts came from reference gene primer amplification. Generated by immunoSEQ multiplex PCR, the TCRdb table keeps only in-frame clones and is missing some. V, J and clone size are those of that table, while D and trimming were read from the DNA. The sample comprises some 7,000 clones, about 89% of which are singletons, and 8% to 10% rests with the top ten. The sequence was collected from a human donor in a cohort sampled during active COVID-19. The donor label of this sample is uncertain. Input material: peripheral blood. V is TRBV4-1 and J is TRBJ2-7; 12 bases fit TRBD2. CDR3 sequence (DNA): TGCGCCAGCAGCCAAACTAGCGGGAGGTTCGGAGAGCAGTACTTC. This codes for CASSQTSGRFGEQYF.